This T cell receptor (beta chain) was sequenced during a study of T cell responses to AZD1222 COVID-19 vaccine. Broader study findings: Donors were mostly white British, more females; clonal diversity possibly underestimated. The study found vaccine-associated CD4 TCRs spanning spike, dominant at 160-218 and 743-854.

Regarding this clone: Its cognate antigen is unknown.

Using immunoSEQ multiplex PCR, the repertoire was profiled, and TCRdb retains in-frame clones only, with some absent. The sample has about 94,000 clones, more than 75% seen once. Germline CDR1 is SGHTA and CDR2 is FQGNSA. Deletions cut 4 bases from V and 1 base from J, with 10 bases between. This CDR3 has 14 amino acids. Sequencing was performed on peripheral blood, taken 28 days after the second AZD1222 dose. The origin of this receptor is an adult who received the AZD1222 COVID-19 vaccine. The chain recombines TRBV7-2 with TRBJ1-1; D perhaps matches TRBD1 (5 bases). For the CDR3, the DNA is TGTGCCAGCAGCTCACGAGGGGAGAACACTGAAGCTTTCTTT. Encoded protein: CASSSRGENTEAFF.